This entry concerns a single T cell receptor beta chain. Its specificity is not known. The CDR3 loop spans 17 amino acids. V dropped 7 bases and J dropped 4; count of bases not matched to a gene: 13. CDR1 and CDR2 from the germline V gene are SGHVS and FQNEAQ. This sample is part of a study of T-cell reconstitution after alpha-beta-depleted transplantation in children. Overall study results and limits: Among T cells one year after transplant, newly produced cells accounted for most counts and diversity.

Library preparation (for TCRbeta) was performed with unique molecular identifiers. Each CDR3 protein is one row after TCRdb ran MiXCR on the PCR reads. The top ten clones hold about half of a sample with around 80,000 distinct CDR3 sequences, 15% to 20% of them seen once. This sequence joins TRBV7-8 and TRBJ2-2; TRBD1 agrees at 9 bases. The clonotype comes from a male patient aged 2 to 9 who had a stem cell transplant for acute lymphoblastic leukemia, so the T cells may come from the graft donor. Specimen: PBMCs, mostly from graft donor cells, collected 360 days after TCRalphabeta/CD19-depleted stem cell transplant. CDR3: CASIGTGKTFGTGELFF. As DNA, the CDR3 is TGTGCCAGCATCGGGACAGGGAAAACCTTTGGCACCGGGGAGCTGTTTTTT.